The 30 T cell receptor beta chains below were found in one sample sequenced in a study of cytomegalovirus exposure and HLA in healthy donors. 13 Jbeta primers and 60 Vbeta primers were used for the PCR. Sequenced by immunoSEQ multiplex PCR; TCRdb stores in-frame clones only, minus some. The profile shows 150,000 to 200,000 clones, over 75% of them singletons. Input material: PBMCs. These receptors all stem from a man between 40 and 49 years old in good health and CMV-seronegative.

As regards this clone: Other DNA sequences in the sample encode the same CDR3. J is TRBJ2-7 and V is TRBV5-4, with a possible D match to TRBD2 (7 bases). V was trimmed by 2 bases and J by 0 bases, leaving 15 bases between them. Per the germline V gene, CDR1 is SGHNT and CDR2 is YYREEE (reference sequence). The CDR3 sequence is 16 residues long. The CDR3 sequence: CASSLRGGGGSYEQYF. The CDR3, as DNA: TGTGCCAGCAGCTTACGGGGAGGGGGGGGCTCCTACGAGCAGTACTTC.

This clone has a handful of counts. This chain connects TRBV4-3 to TRBJ2-3; 8 nucleotides line up with TRBD2. This CDR3 spans 16 amino acids. Looked up from germline, CDR1 is LGHNA and CDR2 is YSLEER. After removal of 0 bases from V and 1 base from J, the junction contained 3 bases not matched to a gene. The CDR3 reads CASSQDRGGGTDTQYF. The CDR3 nucleotides are TGCGCCAGCAGCCAAGATCGGGGGGGAGGCACAGATACGCAGTATTTT.

This CDR3 reads CATTPARAGANVLTF. The CDR3 nucleotides are TGTGCCACGACCCCAGCGAGGGCTGGGGCCAACGTCCTGACTTTC. V gene TRBV10-3 combines with J gene TRBJ2-6; a possible D gene is TRBD2 (5 bases). The CDR3 length is 15 residues. The germline V and J ends were trimmed by 10 bases and 2 bases, with 15 bases remaining between them. CDR1 and CDR2 from the germline V gene are ENHRY and SYGVKD.

The genes are TRBV5-3 and TRBJ2-5; no clear D gene. TRBV5-3 is flagged as an ORF with uncertain function. The CDR3 is 12 residues long. The V gene lost 2 bases and the J gene lost 4 bases, with 6 bases spanning the gap. CDR3 bases: TGTGCCAGAAGCTTACGAGGAGAGACCCAGTACTTC. Its protein product is CARSLRGETQYF.

A few counts support this clone. This chain joins TRBV28 and TRBJ1-1, with D maybe TRBD1 (6 bases). Germline lookup yields CDR1 MDHEN and CDR2 SYDVKM. CDR3 length: 14 residues. The ends were cut back, 5 bases at V and 1 base at J, with 11 bases in the middle. The CDR3 here is CASSPPDRNTEAFF. The CDR3 coding sequence is TGTGCCAGCAGTCCCCCGGACAGGAACACTGAAGCTTTCTTT.

This clone occurred once. The genes are TRBV7-3 and TRBJ1-2, with 10 nucleotides matching TRBD1. After removal of 0 bases from V and 10 bases from J, the junction contained 2 bases not matched to a gene. The CDR3 has 13 amino acids. The V gene's germline CDR1 is SGHTA and CDR2 FQGTGA. The chain's CDR3 is CASSLTTGGYYTF. The CDR3 region has the DNA TGTGCCAGCAGCTTAACGACAGGGGGCTACTACACCTTC.

This chain uses TRBV13 with TRBJ2-5; D is perhaps TRBD2 (7 bases). The CDR3 runs to 15 residues. The V gene's germline CDR1 is PRHDT and CDR2 FYEKMQ (reference sequence). Trimming took off 5 bases at V and 5 bases at J, with 18 bases between the two ends. The CDR3 nucleotides are TGTGCCAGCAGCCCCTTGGCGGGGGCGCGGGAGACCCAGTACTTC. Translated, it gives CASSPLAGARETQYF.

This chain connects TRBV27 to TRBJ1-5; the match to TRBD1 covers 7 bases. J lost 2 bases, V lost 5 bases, and 6 bases had no gene match. CDR1 is MNHEY and CDR2 is SMNVEV in the germline V gene (reference sequence). This CDR3 contains 15 residues. In DNA form, the CDR3 reads TGTGCCAGCAGTCCAACAGGGGTACGCAATCAGCCCCAGCATTTT. It encodes CASSPTGVRNQPQHF.

This chain uses TRBV9 with TRBJ2-7, with D perhaps matching TRBD1 (6 bases). The V and J ends lost 4 bases and 1 base respectively, with 15 bases between them. The CDR3 is 15 residues long. Per the germline V gene, CDR1 is SGDLS and CDR2 is YYNGEE. CDR3 in DNA: TGTGCCAGCAGCCCCCGGGACACACAATCCTACGAGCAGTACTTC. Protein: CASSPRDTQSYEQYF.

This chain links TRBV12-5 with TRBJ2-1; TRBD2 matches at 9 bases. The CDR3 consists of 18 residues. Unmatched junction bases numbered 18, after V lost 0 bases and J lost 12 bases. Germline lookup yields CDR1 LGHNT and CDR2 FRNRAP. As DNA, the CDR3 is TGTGCTAGTGGTTTGGTACTTCGCGGGGGGGCCAACAATGATGGGCAGTTCTTC. Residues: CASGLVLRGGANNDGQFF.

This chain joins TRBV6-6 and TRBJ1-5; a possible D gene is TRBD1 (5 bases). Germline V gene data show CDR1 as MNHNY and CDR2 as SVGAGI (reference sequence). V was clipped by 2 bases and J by 7 bases, with 15 bases between them. CDR3 length: 15 amino acids. The CDR3 sequence is CASSYSGPRGQPQHF. The CDR3 DNA sequence: TGTGCCAGCAGTTACAGTGGACCCCGGGGGCAGCCCCAGCATTTT.

The chain employs TRBV12-5 and TRBJ1-2; 7 bases match TRBD1. Losses at the gene ends were 0 bases for V and 4 bases for J; bases not matched to a gene: 17. The CDR3 consists of 19 residues. Germline values: CDR1 LGHNT, CDR2 FRNRAP. The CDR3 loop reads CASGLVALGQTMAGYGYTF. The CDR3 DNA is TGTGCTAGTGGTTTGGTCGCTCTGGGACAGACAATGGCAGGCTATGGCTACACCTTC.

This sequence joins TRBV6-4 and TRBJ1-5; TRBD1 aligns across 8 bases. There are 14 residues in the CDR3. Trimming cost V 3 bases and J 4 bases; bases outside gene matches: 2. From germline, CDR1 is MRHNA and CDR2 SNTAGT. The CDR3 DNA reads as TGTGCCAGCAGTGAACAGGGGGGGAATCAGCCCCAGCATTTT. Its protein product is CASSEQGGNQPQHF.

This clone appeared a few times. The chain uses TRBV6-5 and TRBJ2-7; TRBD1 matches 8 bases. V lost 0 bases to trimming and J lost 6 bases; unmatched junction nucleotides: 7. The germline CDR1 and CDR2 sequences are MNHEY and SVGAGI. The CDR3 is 15 amino acids. The CDR3 loop reads CASSYSPQGASEQYF. CDR3 sequence (DNA): TGTGCCAGCAGTTACTCGCCCCAGGGGGCGAGCGAGCAGTACTTC.

The chain is built from TRBV11-2 and TRBJ2-7; tentatively, D is TRBD1 (5 bases). V gave up 3 bases and J gave up 2 bases, with 8 bases separating them. CDR3 length equals 13 residues. CDR1 and CDR2 (germline): SGHAT, FQNNGV. The CDR3 nucleotides are TGTGCCAGCAGCTTTGGGGCGGCCTACGAGCAGTACTTC. Protein: CASSFGAAYEQYF.

The V call is TRBV9, the J call TRBJ1-6; no reliable D call. Trimming stripped 3 bases from V and 5 bases from J, with 9 bases between. CDR1 and CDR2 from the germline V gene are SGDLS and YYNGEE. The CDR3 covers 14 residues. CDR3 coding DNA: TGTGCCAGCAGCGCAGCGGGCCATAATTCACCCCTCCACTTT. Translation gives CASSAAGHNSPLHF.

This clone turned up a few times. The chain employs TRBV2 and TRBJ2-2; D is undetermined. CDR1 is SNHLY, CDR2 FYNNEI, per germline. V was shortened by 9 bases and J by 0 bases, with 11 bases between the two germline ends. The CDR3 sequence is 14 residues long. CDR3 coding DNA: TGTGCCAGTCAACCAGAACCGAACACCGGGGAGCTGTTTTTT. It specifies CASQPEPNTGELFF. The entire variable domain, with the rest obtained from reference TRBV2 and TRBJ2-2, is as follows: EPEVTQTPSHQVTQMGQEVILRCVPISNHLYFYWYRQILGQKVEFLVSFYNNEISEKSEIFDDQFSVERPDGSNFTLKIRSTKLEDSAMYFCASQPEPNTGELFFGEGSRLTVL.

The chain is built from TRBV4-2 and TRBJ1-5; a possible D gene is TRBD1 (6 bases). The germline gives CDR1 LGHNA, CDR2 YNFKEQ. Trimming removed 5 bases from V and 7 bases from J, with 15 bases in between. The CDR3 length is 14 residues. In nucleotides, the CDR3 is TGTGCCAGCAGCTCCACAGGGCTCCGACAGCCCCAGCATTTT. It codes for CASSSTGLRQPQHF.

The V call is TRBV28, the J call TRBJ1-1; D unclear. The CDR3 runs to 11 residues. Germline V lookup: CDR1 MDHEN, CDR2 SYDVKM. The V gene lost 6 bases and the J gene lost 6 bases, with 8 bases spanning the gap. DNA for the CDR3: TGTGCCAGCAGGCGCATGCCTGAAGCTTTCTTT. Its translation: CASRRMPEAFF.

This clone was recorded once. This rearrangement joins TRBV19 to TRBJ2-5, with TRBD2 matching 10 bases. The CDR3 is made up of 15 amino acids. Germline V gives CDR1 LNHDA, CDR2 SQIVND (reference sequence). Trimming took 7 bases from V and 3 from J; bases not matched to a gene: 8. CDR3 residues: CASKGSGGFEETQYF. CDR3 nucleotide sequence: TGTGCCAGTAAAGGTAGCGGGGGGTTCGAAGAGACCCAGTACTTC.

The gene calls are TRBV6-5 and TRBJ2-3; the D gene is possibly TRBD1 (6 bases). With 2 bases removed from V and 0 bases from J, the gap between germline ends came to 9 bases. There are 15 residues in the CDR3. The germline gives CDR1 MNHEY, CDR2 SVGAGI. The CDR3 DNA reads TGTGCCAGCAGTTACCGACAGGTTAGCACAGATACGCAGTATTTT. Translated: CASSYRQVSTDTQYF.

This clone has only a few counts. The chain carries TRBV19 and TRBJ1-3; no firm D call. Per the germline V gene, CDR1 is LNHDA and CDR2 is SQIVND (reference sequence). The CDR3 sequence is 14 residues long. V was clipped by 3 bases and J by 2 bases, with 8 bases between them. The CDR3 loop is CASSIAGTGNTIYF. DNA for the CDR3: TGTGCCAGTAGTATCGCGGGTACTGGAAACACCATATATTTT.

This clone was seen more than once but under ten times. This rearrangement joins TRBV11-3 to TRBJ2-1; weak D call: TRBD2 (5 bases). The CDR3 extends over 14 amino acids. Germline loops: CDR1 SGHNT, CDR2 YENEEA. Trimming cost V 1 base and J 1 base, with 5 bases left between them. As DNA, the CDR3 is TGTGCCAGCAGCTTAGGAGGGTCCTACAATGAGCAGTTCTTC. It specifies CASSLGGSYNEQFF.

The chain couples TRBV5-6 to TRBJ2-7; no reliable D call. CDR1 is SGHDT, CDR2 YYEEEE, per germline. Trimming left V 4 bases short and J 5 bases short, with 13 bases between. The CDR3 totals 13 residues. As DNA, the CDR3 is TGTGCCAGCAGCAACATAGGTGGAGACGAGCAGTACTTC. Translation: CASSNIGGDEQYF.

The chain links TRBV5-4 to TRBJ1-2; 8 bases are a match to TRBD1. The CDR3 totals 14 residues. CDR1 is SGHNT, CDR2 YYREEE, per germline (reference sequence). Trimming took 0 bases from V and 7 from J; bases not matched to a gene: 5. CDR3: CASSLAGGDGGYTF. The CDR3 DNA reads as TGTGCCAGCAGCTTGGCAGGGGGCGATGGTGGCTACACCTTC.

V and J are TRBV27 and TRBJ2-2; perhaps TRBD1 as D (6 bases). Germline values: CDR1 MNHEY, CDR2 SMNVEV (reference sequence). V lost 8 bases and J lost 1, with 17 bases in between. The CDR3 contains 16 residues. CDR3 coding DNA: TGTGCCAGCTATATGGGACAAAACCGGAACACCGGGGAGCTGTTTTTT. Protein product: CASYMGQNRNTGELFF.

The chain couples TRBV5-6 to TRBJ2-3, with a possible D match to TRBD2 (7 bases). Germline V gene lookup returns CDR1 SGHDT and CDR2 YYEEEE. Deletions cut 4 bases from V and 2 bases from J, with 20 bases between. The CDR3 spans 17 residues. The CDR3 protein is CASSPPGEGYYTDTQYF. The CDR3 DNA is TGTGCCAGCAGCCCCCCAGGGGAGGGATACTACACAGATACGCAGTATTTT.

The chain recombines TRBV5-1 with TRBJ2-7; 8 bases are a match to TRBD2. Germline V gives CDR1 SGHRS, CDR2 YFSETQ. The CDR3 contains 14 residues. V was pared by 4 bases and J by 6 bases, with 9 bases of the junction left unmatched. The CDR3, as DNA: TGCGCCAGCAGCCAGAGCGGGGGCACGGTCGAGCAGTACTTC. Its translation is CASSQSGGTVEQYF.

The chain recombines TRBV7-2 with TRBJ1-1; D gene uncertain. This CDR3 has 13 residues. The germline gives CDR1 SGHTA, CDR2 FQGNSA. Trimming took 0 bases from V and 4 from J, leaving 6 bases between them. Here the CDR3 reads CASSLASGTEAFF. The CDR3 coding sequence is TGTGCCAGCAGCTTAGCTTCGGGCACTGAAGCTTTCTTT.

This clone was recorded a few times. The gene calls are TRBV7-2 and TRBJ2-7; 9 bases agree with TRBD2. The germline V gene has CDR1 SGHTA and CDR2 FQGNSA. The ends lost 2 bases at V and 5 bases at J; junction bases unmatched: 7. CDR3 size: 15 residues. CDR3 sequence: CASSLRRGGVHEQYF. In nucleotides, the CDR3 is TGTGCCAGCAGCTTACGGCGGGGGGGGGTCCACGAGCAGTACTTC.